Below are 13 T cell receptor beta chains sequenced from a single sample in a study of PD-1 blockade in mismatch repair-deficient tumors. Libraries were prepared by immunoSEQ multiplex PCR; TCRdb keeps only in-frame clonotypes and omits some of them. The table includes 100,000 to 150,000 clones, around nine tenths detected once. The sequenced sample was peripheral blood, obtained 72 weeks after starting pembrolizumab. Receptors originate from an adult with mismatch repair-deficient cancer.

This chain uses TRBV4-1 with TRBJ1-6; possibly TRBD1 for D (5 bases). V was cut by 3 bases and J by 7 bases, with 10 bases left in between. The CDR3 is 14 amino acids. Per germline, CDR1 MGHRA and CDR2 YSYEKL. This chain's CDR3 is CASSHRDPNSPLHF. The CDR3 nucleotides are TGCGCCAGCAGCCACCGGGACCCCAATTCACCCCTCCACTTT.

The chain links TRBV7-2 to TRBJ2-1, with a tentative D call TRBD2 (6 bases). Looked up from germline, CDR1 is SGHTA and CDR2 is FQGNSA. V lost 5 bases and J 8 bases, leaving 13 bases between the germline ends. CDR3 size: 13 residues. This chain's CDR3 is CASSRVTGDEQFF. CDR3 bases: TGTGCCAGCAGCCGAGTCACGGGGGATGAGCAGTTCTTC.

The genes are TRBV7-8 and TRBJ2-7; 7 bases are shared with TRBD2. The trim removed 2 bases at V and 5 bases at J, leaving 6 bases unmatched. CDR1 SGHVS and CDR2 FQNEAQ come from the germline V gene. The CDR3 sequence is 14 residues long. CDR3 residues: CASSLFREVNEQYF. Here the CDR3 DNA reads TGTGCCAGCAGCTTATTTCGGGAGGTAAACGAGCAGTACTTC.

The chain couples TRBV27 to TRBJ2-1, with TRBD2 matching 7 bases. CDR3 length equals 14 residues. V lost 2 bases to trimming and J lost 3 bases; unmatched junction nucleotides: 1. From germline, CDR1 is MNHEY and CDR2 SMNVEV (reference sequence). CDR3 coding DNA: TGTGCCAGCAGTTTAGCGGGAGACTACAATGAGCAGTTCTTC. It specifies CASSLAGDYNEQFF.

The chain recombines TRBV4-1 with TRBJ2-2; a possible D gene is TRBD1 (5 bases). The V and J ends lost 7 bases and 5 bases respectively, with 20 bases between them. The V gene's germline CDR1 is MGHRA and CDR2 YSYEKL. The CDR3 extends over 16 amino acids. CDR3 DNA sequence: TGCGCCAGCACCCCGTCTGCAGGGTTGGGAACCGGGGAGCTGTTTTTT. Translated: CASTPSAGLGTGELFF.

The chain joins TRBV18 to TRBJ1-4; D unclear. Looked up from germline, CDR1 is KGHSH and CDR2 is LQKENI. The CDR3 has 15 residues. The V and J ends lost 2 bases and 7 bases respectively, with 14 bases between them. CDR3 residues: CASSPAAQFGEKLFF. DNA of the CDR3: TGTGCCAGCTCACCAGCAGCCCAGTTCGGTGAAAAACTGTTTTTT.

V usage is TRBV5-4 and J usage is TRBJ2-3, with D perhaps TRBD1 or TRBD2 (7 bases each). CDR1 and CDR2 (germline): SGHNT, YYREEE (reference sequence). The CDR3 totals 18 residues. Trimming pared 5 bases from V and 2 bases from J, leaving 24 bases between. The CDR3 region is CASRGGTAFGGITDTQYF. CDR3 nucleotides: TGTGCCAGCAGGGGGGGGACAGCCTTCGGAGGTATCACAGATACGCAGTATTTT.

This chain links TRBV10-2 with TRBJ2-2; D remains unclear. V was trimmed by 3 bases and J by 2 bases, leaving 10 bases between them. Per the germline V gene, CDR1 is WSHSY and CDR2 is SAAADI. This CDR3 is 15 amino acids long. DNA for the CDR3: TGCGCCAGCAGTGACCCCGGAACCAACACCGGGGAGCTGTTTTTT. It encodes CASSDPGTNTGELFF.

A remark on this clone: In the same sample, other DNA sequences code for this CDR3. This sequence joins TRBV5-4 and TRBJ1-4, with D maybe TRBD1 (5 bases). Germline V gene lookup returns CDR1 SGHNT and CDR2 YYREEE (reference sequence). This CDR3 comprises 12 residues. V lost 1 base and J 8 bases, leaving 6 bases between the germline ends. Here the CDR3 DNA reads TGTGCCAGCAGCTTGAGGGACGAAAAACTGTTTTTT. This encodes CASSLRDEKLFF.

The chain has TRBV5-1 and TRBJ1-1, with 9 bases fitting TRBD1. Germline V gives CDR1 SGHRS, CDR2 YFSETQ. CDR3 size: 16 residues. V shed 0 bases, J shed 5 bases, and the junction held 8 bases outside the gene matches. This CDR3 is CASSLEGQGLGTEAFF. Here the CDR3 DNA reads TGCGCCAGCAGCTTGGAGGGACAGGGATTAGGGACTGAAGCTTTCTTT.

About this clone itself: Other DNA sequences in the same sample also yield this CDR3. The rearrangement joins TRBV5-1 to TRBJ2-1; D is unclear. The CDR3 is 11 amino acids. Germline loops: CDR1 SGHRS, CDR2 YFSETQ. V was trimmed by 2 bases and J by 7 bases, leaving 4 bases between them. CDR3 coding DNA: TGCGCCAGCAGCTTTGGGAATGAGCAGTTCTTC. The encoded protein is CASSFGNEQFF.

The rearrangement links TRBV25-1 to TRBJ2-5; 8 nucleotides align to TRBD1. Germline V lookup: CDR1 MGHDK, CDR2 SYGVNS. This CDR3 spans 15 amino acids. V lost 1 base to trimming and J lost 1 base; unmatched junction nucleotides: 2. CDR3 protein: CASSEFRGPQETQYF. The CDR3 nucleotides read TGTGCCAGCAGTGAATTCAGGGGGCCCCAAGAGACCCAGTACTTC.

V is TRBV28 and J is TRBJ2-7; 9 nucleotides agree with TRBD2. The germline CDR1 and CDR2 sequences are MDHEN and SYDVKM. J gave up 7 bases and V 6 bases, and 1 base lay outside the gene matches. The CDR3 loop spans 11 amino acids. For the CDR3, the DNA is TGTGCCAGCAGGACTAGCGGTGAGCAGTACTTC. It codes for CASRTSGEQYF.